This record covers a single TCR beta chain. Its specificity is unknown. The V gene's germline CDR1 is MDHEN and CDR2 SYDVKM. The V and J ends lost 6 bases and 8 bases respectively, with 16 bases between them. The CDR3 spans 14 residues. These data come from a study of cytomegalovirus exposure and HLA in healthy donors. Each donor's status was that of a healthy bone marrow donor. 13 Jbeta primers and 60 Vbeta primers were used for the PCR. Here immunoSEQ multiplex PCR was the method, and the copy in TCRdb shows in-frame clones only, minus some. The sample consists of some 80,000 clones, 60% to 85% of them appearing once. Study-wide points: Judged likely to be a sequencing artifact was a cluster of highly shared sequence variants. Earlier analysis found most TCR beta V segments productive about 87% or about 30% of the time. TRBV6-2, TRBV6-3 and some other V segments were unresolvable in 87-base-pair reads.

The sample was PBMCs. The chain is built from TRBV28 and TRBJ1-4; D perhaps matches TRBD1 (5 bases). This receptor was taken from a man aged 35 to 55 in good health and CMV-seronegative. The CDR3 region is CASSFGGEAEKLFF. The CDR3, as DNA: TGTGCCAGCAGCTTCGGGGGGGAGGCGGAAAAACTGTTTTTT.